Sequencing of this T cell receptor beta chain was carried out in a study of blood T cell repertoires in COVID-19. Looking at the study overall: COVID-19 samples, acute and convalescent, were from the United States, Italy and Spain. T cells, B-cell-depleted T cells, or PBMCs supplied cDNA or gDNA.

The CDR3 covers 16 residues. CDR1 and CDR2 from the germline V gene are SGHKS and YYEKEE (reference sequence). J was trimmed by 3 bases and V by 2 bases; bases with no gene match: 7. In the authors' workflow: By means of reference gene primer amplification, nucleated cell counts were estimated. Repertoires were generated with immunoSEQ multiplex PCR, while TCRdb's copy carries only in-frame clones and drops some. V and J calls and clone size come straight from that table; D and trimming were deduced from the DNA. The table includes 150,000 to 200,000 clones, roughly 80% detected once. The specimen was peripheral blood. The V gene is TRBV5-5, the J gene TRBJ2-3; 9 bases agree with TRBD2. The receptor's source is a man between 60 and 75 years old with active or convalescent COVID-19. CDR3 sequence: CASSFRPREGTDTQYF. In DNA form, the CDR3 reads TGTGCCAGCAGCTTCCGCCCGCGGGAGGGTACAGATACGCAGTATTTT.